These 19 T cell receptor beta chains share one sample of origin, sequenced in a study of blood T cells in healthy people across ages. Combining a sample-barcoded 5' primer with a J-beta primer mix, a second PCR ran for 7 to 11 cycles. TCRdb redid the calling of the 5' RACE reads with MiXCR, one entry per CDR3 protein. This table holds roughly 1,800,000 distinct CDR3 sequences, about 50% found once. The source material was blood. These receptors were taken from a woman aged 40 to 50 in good health.

The gene calls are TRBV6-2 or TRBV6-3 and TRBJ2-5; 7 positions agree with TRBD1. CDR1 is MNHEY and CDR2 is SVGEGT in the germline V gene. The ends lost 5 bases at V and 2 bases at J; junction bases unmatched: 8. There are 15 residues in the CDR3. The CDR3 loop is CASSQFPTGQETQYF. CDR3 sequence (DNA): TGTGCCAGCAGTCAGTTTCCGACAGGGCAAGAGACCCAGTACTTC.

This clonotype was seen just once. The genes are TRBV14 and TRBJ2-1; D gene ambiguous. Germline V gene lookup returns CDR1 SGHDN and CDR2 FVKESK. Trimming cost V 0 bases and J 1 base, with 10 bases left between them. CDR3 size: 16 residues. The CDR3 reads CASSQDSEHSYNEQFF. CDR3 sequence (DNA): TGTGCCAGCAGCCAAGATTCGGAACATTCCTACAATGAGCAGTTCTTC.

This chain uses TRBV12-3 or TRBV12-4 with TRBJ2-1; 7 positions agree with TRBD1. Trimming at V came to 6 bases and at J to 0 bases, leaving 11 bases not matched to a gene. This CDR3 region has 17 residues. CDR3 protein: CASSPTETGVSYNEQFF. The CDR3, as DNA: TGTGCCAGCAGCCCCACCGAAACAGGGGTCTCCTACAATGAGCAGTTCTTC.

The genes are TRBV27 and TRBJ2-3, with TRBD2 matching 9 bases. Germline V lookup: CDR1 MNHEY, CDR2 SMNVEV (reference sequence). CDR3 length: 17 residues. V dropped 2 bases and J dropped 0; count of bases not matched to a gene: 6. CDR3 protein: CASSLRASGVSTDTQYF. CDR3 nucleotide sequence: TGTGCCAGCAGTTTAAGGGCTAGCGGGGTTAGCACAGATACGCAGTATTTT.

This clonotype was observed a few times. This chain connects TRBV7-9 to TRBJ2-7; 9 nucleotides align to TRBD2. Germline CDR1 and CDR2: SEHNR and FQNEAQ (reference sequence). The V segment lost 5 bases and the J segment 6 bases; nucleotides outside the gene matches: 8. The CDR3 covers 14 residues. CDR3 residues: CASSQSGTSSEQYF. CDR3 nucleotide sequence: TGTGCCAGCAGCCAATCCGGGACTAGCTCCGAGCAGTACTTC.

The chain uses TRBV7-3 and TRBJ2-1; D is unresolved. The V end lost 4 bases, the J end lost 5 bases, and 18 bases lay between the germline ends. Germline-derived CDR1 and CDR2 are SGHTA and FQGTGA. The CDR3 is 16 amino acids. This chain's CDR3 is CASSSPQKFTDNEQFF. CDR3 nucleotide sequence: TGTGCCAGCAGCTCCCCACAGAAATTTACCGACAATGAGCAGTTCTTC.

This chain uses TRBV20-1 with TRBJ1-5; weak D call: TRBD1 (6 bases). The CDR3 covers 15 residues. Trimming removed 0 bases at V and 7 bases at J, with 16 bases between. Germline V gene lookup returns CDR1 DFQATT and CDR2 SNEGSKA (reference sequence). The CDR3 nucleotides read TGCAGTGCTAGAGATGGGGGCGGGGGAGGACAGCCCCAGCATTTT. The encoded protein is CSARDGGGGGQPQHF.

The chain recombines TRBV13 with TRBJ2-1, with D perhaps matching TRBD1 (6 bases). Per germline, CDR1 PRHDT and CDR2 FYEKMQ (reference sequence). Trimming cost V 5 bases and J 7 bases, with 12 bases left between them. The CDR3 totals 13 residues. DNA of the CDR3: TGTGCCAGCAGCCCCACAGGGAAGAATGAGCAGTTCTTC. Protein: CASSPTGKNEQFF.

This clonotype was detected a few times. This chain links TRBV4-2 with TRBJ1-2, with 8 bases matching TRBD1. The CDR3 has 18 residues. Germline CDR1 LGHNA, CDR2 YNFKEQ. V shed 1 base and J 4 bases; nucleotides not matched to a gene: 14. Written as DNA, the CDR3 is TGTGCCAGCAGCCAAGCCTCCCTTGGGGGAGGACAGGGCTATGGCTACACCTTC. This codes for CASSQASLGGGQGYGYTF.

This sequence joins TRBV3-1 and TRBJ2-5, with 8 positions matching TRBD1. The V gene's germline CDR1 is LGHDT and CDR2 YNNKEL (reference sequence). Losses at the gene ends were 4 bases for V and 5 bases for J; bases not matched to a gene: 9. The CDR3 runs 15 residues. The CDR3 sequence is CASSLTGAGLETQYF. The CDR3 region has the DNA TGTGCCAGCAGCCTGACAGGGGCCGGACTGGAGACCCAGTACTTC.

Of note for this clonotype: At one end, the junction sequence differs from germline, possibly due to a read error. This sequence joins TRBV28 and TRBJ2-4; D is perhaps TRBD2 (5 bases). CDR1 and CDR2 (germline): MDHEN, SYDVKM. This CDR3 has 14 residues. CDR3 region: CASGRGGAKNVQYF. CDR3 sequence (DNA): TGTGCCAGCGGTCGGGGTGGAGCCAAAAACGTTCAGTACTTC. Based on the CDR3 plus reference TRBV28 and TRBJ2-4, the full variable domain is DVKVTQSSRYLVKRTGEKVFLECVQDMDHENMFWYRQDPGLGLRLIYFSYDVKMKEKGDIPEGYSVSREKKERFSLILESASTNQTSMYLCASGRGGAKNVQYFGAGTRLSVL.

V and J are TRBV7-3 and TRBJ2-1, with D possibly being TRBD1 (5 bases). The germline V gene has CDR1 SGHTA and CDR2 FQGTGA. V was pared by 7 bases and J by 5 bases, with 6 bases between. This CDR3 is built from 11 residues. CDR3 DNA: TGTGCCAGCAAGGGGAACAATGAGCAGTTCTTC. It encodes CASKGNNEQFF. Complete variable domain (other parts from reference TRBV7-3 and TRBJ2-1): GAGVSQTPSNKVTEKGKYVELRCDPISGHTALYWYRQSLGQGPEFLIYFQGTGAADDSGLPNDRFFAVRPEGSVSTLKIQRTERGDSAVYLCASKGNNEQFFGPGTRLTVL.

V is TRBV12-3 or TRBV12-4 and J is TRBJ2-3, with 7 bases fitting TRBD2. V lost 6 bases, J lost 7 bases, and 16 bases stayed unmatched. The CDR3 is 16 residues long. CDR3 coding DNA: TGTGCCAGCAGGCGGGAGACTAATGCCCCCCCACATACGCAGTATTTT. Translated: CASRRETNAPPHTQYF.

This rearrangement joins TRBV20-1 to TRBJ1-2, with D tentatively TRBD1 (5 bases). The ends were cut back, 5 bases at V and 3 bases at J, with 13 bases in the middle. The germline CDR1 and CDR2 sequences are DFQATT and SNEGSKA (reference sequence). The CDR3 consists of 13 residues. CDR3 loop: CSALGQGHYGYTF. Written as DNA, the CDR3 is TGCAGTGCTCTGGGGCAGGGACACTATGGCTACACCTTC.

The CDR3 coding sequence is TGTGCCAGCAGCTTAGGACTAGTGAACGAGCAGTACTTC. This gives the protein CASSLGLVNEQYF. The chain couples TRBV7-2 to TRBJ2-7; D may be TRBD2 (6 bases). The CDR3 spans 13 residues. Trimming shortened V by 1 base and J by 5 bases, and 9 bases separated the two germline ends. Germline CDR1 is SGHTA and CDR2 is FQGNSA.

The chain recombines TRBV15 with TRBJ1-1; D might be TRBD1 (5 bases). V lost 0 bases to trimming and J lost 8 bases, with 7 bases between them. Germline lookup yields CDR1 LNHNV and CDR2 YYDKDF (reference sequence). The CDR3 is 12 amino acids. CDR3 nucleotide sequence: TGTGCCACCAGCAGAGATGGGGGGGAAGCTTTCTTT. Its translation: CATSRDGGEAFF.

This clonotype was picked up a small number of times. V gene TRBV11-2 combines with J gene TRBJ2-5; possible D gene TRBD1, 5 bases. V lost 3 bases, J lost 5 bases, and 10 bases lay in between. The CDR3 runs to 13 residues. The V gene's germline CDR1 is SGHAT and CDR2 FQNNGV. As DNA, the CDR3 is TGTGCCAGCAGCTTCTCAGGGATGGAGACCCAGTACTTC. It translates to CASSFSGMETQYF.

This clonotype was seen a few times. The chain is built from TRBV20-1 and TRBJ1-4; TRBD1 agrees at 7 bases. Germline V gives CDR1 DFQATT, CDR2 SNEGSKA (reference sequence). The length of the CDR3 is 12 residues. The CDR3 sequence is CGTKQGNEKLFF. The CDR3 DNA sequence: TGCGGAACGAAACAGGGGAATGAAAAACTGTTTTTT.

This clonotype was found a few times. The chain is built from TRBV20-1 and TRBJ1-2, with a possible D match to TRBD1 (5 bases). The V gene's germline CDR1 is DFQATT and CDR2 SNEGSKA (reference sequence). The CDR3 runs 14 residues. V lost 1 base and J lost 4, with 13 bases in between. CDR3 amino acids: CSARAQVEGYGYTF. CDR3 nucleotide sequence: TGCAGTGCTAGAGCACAGGTCGAAGGCTATGGCTACACCTTC.